The 5 T cell receptor beta chains listed next were all sequenced from one sample in a study of cytomegalovirus exposure and HLA in healthy donors (TCRdb year 2017). Receptor amplification or capture employed the immunoSEQ multiplex PCR assay. For the multiplex PCR, a mixture combining 60 forward primers for TCR Vbeta segments and 13 reverse primers for TCR Jbeta segments was used. The table was pulled from immuneACCESS by TCRdb, which kept in-frame rearrangements only. Such tables lose some clones; where checked, under half of the loss comes from unresolved V genes, and the rest has no known cause. The sample contains roughly 150,000 clones, roughly 80% of them found a single time. 1.5% of the sample lies in the top ten. The material sequenced was PBMCs. All receptors derive from a girl aged 5-17 years in good health and CMV-seropositive.

The chain couples TRBV7-2 to TRBJ2-2, with a tentative D call TRBD1 (6 bases). The CDR3 is made up of 17 amino acids. Germline V gene lookup returns CDR1 SGHTA and CDR2 FQGNSA. V shed 1 base and J shed 0 bases, with 12 bases lying between them. CDR3 loop: CASSLVHWTANTGELFF. The CDR3 DNA is TGTGCCAGCAGCTTAGTACACTGGACAGCGAACACCGGGGAGCTGTTTTTT.

The J gene is TRBJ2-5, the V gene TRBV5-4; 8 nucleotides match TRBD1. The V gene's germline CDR1 is SGHNT and CDR2 YYREEE (reference sequence). This CDR3 region has 15 residues. Trimming at V came to 6 bases and at J to 4 bases, leaving 11 bases not matched to a gene. In nucleotides, the CDR3 is TGTGCCAGCACCAGAACCCCCAGGGGGCTAGAGACCCAGTACTTC. Protein sequence: CASTRTPRGLETQYF.

This clone was observed a handful of times. The CDR3 nucleotides are TGTGCCAGCAGTGGAGGGGCGGTTTCCTCCTACGAGCAGTACTTC. It is translated as CASSGGAVSSYEQYF. V usage is TRBV28 and J usage is TRBJ2-7; tentative D call: TRBD2 (6 bases). Germline CDR1 and CDR2: MDHEN and SYDVKM. This CDR3 contains 15 residues. V lost 5 bases to trimming and J lost 0 bases, with 14 bases between them.

The chain couples TRBV4-3 to TRBJ2-2, with TRBD1 matching 7 bases. From germline, CDR1 is LGHNA and CDR2 YSLEER. V shed 6 bases and J 5 bases; nucleotides not matched to a gene: 9. There are 15 residues in the CDR3. The CDR3 loop is CASSPSGRGTGELFF. DNA for the CDR3: TGCGCCAGCAGTCCAAGCGGCAGGGGGACCGGGGAGCTGTTTTTT.

The V gene is TRBV28, the J gene TRBJ1-5; D is ambiguous. CDR1 is MDHEN and CDR2 is SYDVKM in the germline V gene. V lost 9 bases and J lost 0, with 12 bases in between. There are 14 residues in the CDR3. The CDR3 region is CASASGYSNQPQHF. CDR3 in DNA: TGTGCCAGTGCGAGCGGTTATAGCAATCAGCCCCAGCATTTT.